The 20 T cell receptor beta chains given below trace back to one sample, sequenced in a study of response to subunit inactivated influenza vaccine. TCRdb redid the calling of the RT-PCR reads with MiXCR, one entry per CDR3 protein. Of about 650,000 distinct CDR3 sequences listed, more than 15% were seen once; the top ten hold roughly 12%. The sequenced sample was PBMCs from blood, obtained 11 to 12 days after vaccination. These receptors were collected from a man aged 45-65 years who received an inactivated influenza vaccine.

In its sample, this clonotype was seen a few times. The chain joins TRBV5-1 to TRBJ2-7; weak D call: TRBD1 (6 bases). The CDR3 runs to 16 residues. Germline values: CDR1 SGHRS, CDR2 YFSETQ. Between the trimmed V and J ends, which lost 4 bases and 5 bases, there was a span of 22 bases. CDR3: CASSPLGSRGPNEQYF. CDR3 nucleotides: TGCGCCAGCAGCCCATTGGGTTCCAGGGGCCCCAACGAGCAGTACTTC.

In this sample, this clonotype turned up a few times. CDR3 sequence (DNA): TGTGCCAGCAGTGAGGAAGTCGAGCAGTACTTC. Translating it yields CASSEEVEQYF. The V call is TRBV2, the J call TRBJ2-7; D not resolved. This CDR3 has 11 residues. CDR1 and CDR2 from the germline V gene are SNHLY and FYNNEI. V dropped 3 bases and J dropped 6 bases, with 6 bases sitting between them.

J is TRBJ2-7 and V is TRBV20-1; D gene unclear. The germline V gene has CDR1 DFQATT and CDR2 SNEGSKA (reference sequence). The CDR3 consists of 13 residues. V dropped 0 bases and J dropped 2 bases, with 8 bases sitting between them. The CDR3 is CSARDTATYEQYF. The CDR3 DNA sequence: TGCAGTGCTAGAGATACGGCCACCTACGAGCAGTACTTC.

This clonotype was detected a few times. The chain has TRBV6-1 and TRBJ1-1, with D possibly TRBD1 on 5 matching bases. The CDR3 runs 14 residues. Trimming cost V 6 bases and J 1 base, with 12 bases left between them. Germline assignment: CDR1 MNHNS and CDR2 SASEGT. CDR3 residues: CASRVLGENTEAFF. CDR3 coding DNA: TGTGCCAGCAGGGTTCTGGGGGAGAACACTGAAGCTTTCTTT.

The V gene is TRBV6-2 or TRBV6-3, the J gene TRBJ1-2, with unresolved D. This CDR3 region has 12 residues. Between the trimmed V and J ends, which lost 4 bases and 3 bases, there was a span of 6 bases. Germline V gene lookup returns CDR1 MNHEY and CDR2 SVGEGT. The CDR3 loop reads CASSWTDYGYTF. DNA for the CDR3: TGTGCCAGCAGTTGGACTGACTATGGCTACACCTTC.

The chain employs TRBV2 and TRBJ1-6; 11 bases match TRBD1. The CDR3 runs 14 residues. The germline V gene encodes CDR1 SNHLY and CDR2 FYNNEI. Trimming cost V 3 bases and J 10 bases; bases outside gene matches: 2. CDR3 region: CASSEGQGGSPLHF. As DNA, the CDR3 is TGTGCCAGCAGTGAGGGACAGGGGGGATCACCCCTCCACTTT.

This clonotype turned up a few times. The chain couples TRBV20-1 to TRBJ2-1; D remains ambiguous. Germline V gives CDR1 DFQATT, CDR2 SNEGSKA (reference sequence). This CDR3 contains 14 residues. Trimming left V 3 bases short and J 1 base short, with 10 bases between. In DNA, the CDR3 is TGCAGTGCTAGTATCCTGCGGTCCTACAATGAGCAGTTCTTC. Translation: CSASILRSYNEQFF.

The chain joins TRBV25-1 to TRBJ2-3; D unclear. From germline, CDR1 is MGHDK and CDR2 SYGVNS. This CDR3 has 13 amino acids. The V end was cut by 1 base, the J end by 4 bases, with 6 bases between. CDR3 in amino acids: CASSESHSDTQYF. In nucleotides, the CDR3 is TGTGCCAGCAGTGAATCTCATTCAGATACGCAGTATTTT.

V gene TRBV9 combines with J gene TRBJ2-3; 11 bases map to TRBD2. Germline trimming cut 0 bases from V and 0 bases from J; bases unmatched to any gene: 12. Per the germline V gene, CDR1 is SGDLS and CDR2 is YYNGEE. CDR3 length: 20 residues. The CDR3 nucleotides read TGTGCCAGCAGCGTAGGGTTAGGGACTAGCGGAACCTCTAGCACAGATACGCAGTATTTT. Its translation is CASSVGLGTSGTSSTDTQYF.

The CDR3 nucleotides are TGTGCCATCTCAGGGGGGACGTCTGTGACCCAGTACTTC. Its protein product is CAISGGTSVTQYF. V usage is TRBV7-9 and J usage is TRBJ2-5; D may be TRBD1 (7 bases). Trimming stripped 10 bases from V and 7 bases from J, with 19 bases between. Germline assignment: CDR1 SEHNR and CDR2 FQNEAQ (reference sequence). The CDR3 sequence is 13 residues long. Full variable domain (remainder filled in from reference TRBV7-9 and TRBJ2-5): DTGVSQNPRHKITKRGQNVTFRCDPISEHNRLYWYRQTLGQGPEFLTYFQNEAQLEKSRLLSDRFSAERPKGSFSTLEIQRTEQGDSAMYLCAISGGTSVTQYFGPGTRLLVL.

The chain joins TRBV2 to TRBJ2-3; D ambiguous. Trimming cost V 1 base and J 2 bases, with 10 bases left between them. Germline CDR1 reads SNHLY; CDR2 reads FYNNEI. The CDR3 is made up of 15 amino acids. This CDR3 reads CASSEEGSYTDTQYF. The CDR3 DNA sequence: TGTGCCAGCAGTGAAGAAGGCAGCTACACAGATACGCAGTATTTT.

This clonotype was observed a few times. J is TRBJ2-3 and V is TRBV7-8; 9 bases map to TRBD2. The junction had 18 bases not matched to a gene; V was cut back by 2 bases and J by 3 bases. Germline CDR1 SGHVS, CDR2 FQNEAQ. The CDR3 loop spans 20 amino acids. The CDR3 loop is CASSLSPRIAGASGTDTQYF. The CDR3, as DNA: TGTGCCAGCAGCTTATCTCCGAGGATAGCGGGGGCTTCAGGGACAGATACGCAGTATTTT. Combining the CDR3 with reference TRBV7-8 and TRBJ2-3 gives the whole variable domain GAGVSQSPRYKVAKRGQDVALRCDPISGHVSLFWYQQALGQGPEFLTYFQNEAQLDKSGLPSDRFFAERPEGSVSTLKIQRTQQEDSAVYLCASSLSPRIAGASGTDTQYFGPGTRLTVL.

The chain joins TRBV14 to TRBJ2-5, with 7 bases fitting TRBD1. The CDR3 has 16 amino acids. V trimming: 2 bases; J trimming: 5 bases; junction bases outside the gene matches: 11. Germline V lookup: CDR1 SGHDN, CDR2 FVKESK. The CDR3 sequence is CASSQSGTARRETQYF. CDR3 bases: TGTGCCAGCAGCCAATCCGGGACAGCGAGGAGGGAGACCCAGTACTTC.

The CDR3, as DNA: TGTGCCAGCAGCGACGTAGGCCTCCAAGAGACCCAGTACTTC. The encoded protein is CASSDVGLQETQYF. The V call is TRBV25-1, the J call TRBJ2-5; D gene ambiguous. The CDR3 has 14 amino acids. Germline CDR1 MGHDK, CDR2 SYGVNS. Trimming took 6 bases from V and 1 from J, leaving 12 bases between them.

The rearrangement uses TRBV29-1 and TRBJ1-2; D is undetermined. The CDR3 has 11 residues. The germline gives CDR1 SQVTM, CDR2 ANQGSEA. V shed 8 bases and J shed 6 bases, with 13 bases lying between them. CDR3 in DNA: TGCAGCACCAGGTATACGGATGGCTACACCTTC. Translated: CSTRYTDGYTF.

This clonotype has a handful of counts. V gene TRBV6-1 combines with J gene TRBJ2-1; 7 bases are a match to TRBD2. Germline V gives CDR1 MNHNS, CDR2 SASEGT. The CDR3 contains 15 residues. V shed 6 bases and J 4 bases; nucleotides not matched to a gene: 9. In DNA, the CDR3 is TGTGCCAGCAGAGGGAGGGAGAAGGGATACAATGAGCAGTTCTTC. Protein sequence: CASRGREKGYNEQFF.

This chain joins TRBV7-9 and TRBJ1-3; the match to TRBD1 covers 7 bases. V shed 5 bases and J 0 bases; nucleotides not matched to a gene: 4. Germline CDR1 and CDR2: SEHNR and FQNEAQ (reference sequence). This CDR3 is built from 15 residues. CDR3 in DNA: TGTGCCAGCAGCACCGGGACAGTCTCTGGAAACACCATATATTTT. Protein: CASSTGTVSGNTIYF.

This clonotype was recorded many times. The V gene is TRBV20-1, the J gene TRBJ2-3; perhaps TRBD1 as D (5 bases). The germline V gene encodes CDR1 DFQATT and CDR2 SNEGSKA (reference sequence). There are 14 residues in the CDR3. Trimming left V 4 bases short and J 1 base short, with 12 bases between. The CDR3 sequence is CSATRARGTDTQYF. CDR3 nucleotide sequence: TGCAGTGCTACCAGGGCCCGGGGCACAGATACGCAGTATTTT.

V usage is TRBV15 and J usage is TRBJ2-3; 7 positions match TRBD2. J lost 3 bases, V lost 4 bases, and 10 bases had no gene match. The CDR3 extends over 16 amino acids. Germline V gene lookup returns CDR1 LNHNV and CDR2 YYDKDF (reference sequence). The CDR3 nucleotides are TGTGCCACCAGCACTCGGAGCGGGAAGAGGACAGATACGCAGTATTTT. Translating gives CATSTRSGKRTDTQYF. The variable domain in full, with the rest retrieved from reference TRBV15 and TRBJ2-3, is DAMVIQNPRYQVTQFGKPVTLSCSQTLNHNVMYWYQQKSSQAPKLLFHYYDKDFNNEADTPDNFQSRRPNTSFCFLDIRSPGLGDTAMYLCATSTRSGKRTDTQYFGPGTRLTVL.

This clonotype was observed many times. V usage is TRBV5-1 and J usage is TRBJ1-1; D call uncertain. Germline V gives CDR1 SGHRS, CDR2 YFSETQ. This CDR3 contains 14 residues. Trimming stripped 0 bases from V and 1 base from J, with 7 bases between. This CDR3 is CASSLDIPNTEAFF. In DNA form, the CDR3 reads TGCGCCAGCAGCTTGGACATACCGAACACTGAAGCTTTCTTT.